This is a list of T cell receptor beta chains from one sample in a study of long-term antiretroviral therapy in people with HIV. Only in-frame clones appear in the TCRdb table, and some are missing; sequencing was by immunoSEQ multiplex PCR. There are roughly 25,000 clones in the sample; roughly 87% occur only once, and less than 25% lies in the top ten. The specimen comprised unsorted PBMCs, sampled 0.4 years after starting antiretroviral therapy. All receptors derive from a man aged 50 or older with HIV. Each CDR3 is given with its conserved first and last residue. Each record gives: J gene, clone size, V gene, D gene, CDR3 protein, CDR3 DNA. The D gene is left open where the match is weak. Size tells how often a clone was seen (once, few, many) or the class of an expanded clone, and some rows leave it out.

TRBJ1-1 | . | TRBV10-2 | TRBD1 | CASRGTGGTEAFF | TGCGCCAGCAGGGGGACAGGGGGCACTGAAGCTTTCTTT
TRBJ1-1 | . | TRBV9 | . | CASSVVGGSTEAFF | TGTGCCAGCAGCGTAGTAGGGGGTTCCACTGAAGCTTTCTTT
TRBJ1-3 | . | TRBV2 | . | CASRGWSGNTIYF | TGTGCCAGCAGAGGGTGGTCTGGAAACACCATATATTTT
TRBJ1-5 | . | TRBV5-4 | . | CASSLNGESDSNQPQHF | TGTGCCAGCAGCTTGAACGGGGAAAGCGATAGCAATCAGCCCCAGCATTTT
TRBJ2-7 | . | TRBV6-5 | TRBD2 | CASRTSGLAERSEYF | TGTGCCAGCAGGACCTCGGGACTAGCAGAACGGTCGGAGTACTTC
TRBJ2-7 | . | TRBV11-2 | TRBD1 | CASSLTSGQDYEQYF | TGTGCCAGCAGCTTAACCTCGGGACAGGACTACGAGCAGTACTTC
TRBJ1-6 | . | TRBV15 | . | CATRDNYNNSPLHF | TGTGCCACCAGGGACAACTATAATAATTCACCCCTCCACTTT
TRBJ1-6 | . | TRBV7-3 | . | CASSLTAGNSPLHF | TGTGCCAGCAGCTTAACTGCAGGAAATTCACCCCTCCACTTT
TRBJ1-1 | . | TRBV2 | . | CASKRGAYTEAFF | TGTGCCAGCAAACGGGGCGCCTACACTGAAGCTTTCTTT
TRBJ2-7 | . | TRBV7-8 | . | CASSTWDRNYEQYF | TGTGCCAGCAGCACTTGGGACCGAAACTACGAGCAGTACTTC
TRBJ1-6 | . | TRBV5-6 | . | CASRNYQNSPLHF | TGTGCCAGCCGGAATTACCAGAATTCACCCCTCCACTTT
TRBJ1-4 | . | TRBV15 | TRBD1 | CATSVQQGAREKLFF | TGTGCCACCAGCGTTCAACAGGGGGCGCGTGAAAAACTGTTTTTT
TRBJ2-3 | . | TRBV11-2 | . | CASRWGTDTQYF | TGTGCCAGCAGATGGGGGACAGATACGCAGTATTTT
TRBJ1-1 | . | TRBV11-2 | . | CASSLDRTEAFF | TGTGCCAGCAGCTTAGACCGGACTGAAGCTTTCTTT
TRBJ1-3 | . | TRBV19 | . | CASSTGASGNTIYF | TGTGCCAGTAGTACAGGGGCTTCTGGAAACACCATATATTTT
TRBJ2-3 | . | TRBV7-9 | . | CASSLVANTDTQYF | TGTGCCAGCAGCTTAGTGGCGAACACAGATACGCAGTATTTT
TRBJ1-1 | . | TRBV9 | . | CASSDGPGTEAFF | TGTGCCAGCAGTGATGGGCCCGGCACTGAAGCTTTCTTT
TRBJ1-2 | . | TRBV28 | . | CASSLGAPLDGYTF | TGTGCCAGCAGTTTAGGGGCTCCCCTAGATGGCTACACCTTC
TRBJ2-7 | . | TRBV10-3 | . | CATRDTYEQYF | TGTGCCACTAGGGACACCTACGAGCAGTACTTC
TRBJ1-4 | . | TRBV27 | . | CASSRRGSTNEKLFF | TGTGCCAGCAGTCGAAGGGGGTCTACTAATGAAAAACTGTTTTTT
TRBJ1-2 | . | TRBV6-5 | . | CASSSDSSYGYTF | TGTGCCAGCAGCTCGGACAGTTCCTATGGCTACACCTTC
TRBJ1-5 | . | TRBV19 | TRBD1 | CASSIIDTGAQPQHF | TGTGCCAGTAGTATAATTGATACAGGGGCTCAGCCCCAGCATTTT
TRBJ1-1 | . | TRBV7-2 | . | CASSLLGGTEAFF | TGTGCCAGCAGCTTACTTGGGGGGACTGAAGCTTTCTTT
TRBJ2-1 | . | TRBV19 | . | CASSILGGTYNEQFF | TGTGCCAGTAGTATTTTAGGGGGGACGTACAATGAGCAGTTCTTC
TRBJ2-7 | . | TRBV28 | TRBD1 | CASSLAGQGANEQYF | TGTGCCAGCAGTTTAGCGGGACAGGGGGCTAACGAGCAGTACTTC
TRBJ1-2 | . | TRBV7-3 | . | CASSNSGRSGGYTF | TGTGCCAGCAGCAACAGTGGGAGATCGGGAGGCTACACCTTC
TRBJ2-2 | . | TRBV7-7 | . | CASSLVGGGELFF | TGTGCTAGCAGCCTCGTAGGGGGCGGGGAGCTGTTTTTT
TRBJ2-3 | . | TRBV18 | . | CASSPQIASTDTQYF | TGTGCCAGCTCACCACAGATAGCTAGCACAGATACGCAGTATTTT
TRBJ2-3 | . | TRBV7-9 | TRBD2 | CASSSRTSGGQDTQYF | TGTGCCAGCAGCTCCCGGACTAGCGGGGGACAAGATACGCAGTATTTT
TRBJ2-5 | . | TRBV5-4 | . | CASSSEEFREYF | TGTGCCAGCAGCTCTGAGGAGTTCCGTGAGTACTTC
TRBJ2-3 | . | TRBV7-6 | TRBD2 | CASSLGPSGAGTDTQYF | TGTGCCAGCAGCTTAGGCCCAAGCGGGGCGGGCACAGATACGCAGTATTTT
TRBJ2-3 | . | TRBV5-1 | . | CASSPMTGSTDTQYF | TGCGCCAGCAGCCCTATGACAGGTAGCACAGATACGCAGTATTTT
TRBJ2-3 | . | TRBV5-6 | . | CASSLGAQVDTQYF | TGTGCCAGCAGCTTGGGGGCACAGGTTGATACGCAGTATTTT
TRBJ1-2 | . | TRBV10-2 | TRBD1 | CASSKQGARDGYTF | TGCGCCAGCAGTAAACAGGGGGCGAGAGATGGCTACACCTTC
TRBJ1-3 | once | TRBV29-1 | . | CSGQGRNTIYF | TGCAGTGGGCAGGGGAGAAACACCATATATTTT
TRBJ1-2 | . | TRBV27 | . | CASSLSGPPYGYTF | TGTGCCAGCAGTTTATCTGGCCCCCCCTATGGCTACACCTTC
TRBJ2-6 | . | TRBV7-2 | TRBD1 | CASSTRGRGANVLTF | TGTGCCAGCAGCACCAGGGGGCGGGGGGCCAACGTCCTGACTTTC
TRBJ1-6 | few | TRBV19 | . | CASSIVKVNSPLHF | TGTGCCAGTAGTATAGTAAAGGTGAATTCACCCCTCCACTTT
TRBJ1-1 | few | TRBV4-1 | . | CASSQAVIMNTEAFF | TGCGCCAGCAGCCAAGCGGTGATCATGAACACTGAAGCTTTCTTT
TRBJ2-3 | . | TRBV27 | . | CASSSATGQSTDTQYF | TGTGCCAGCAGTTCTGCGACGGGACAAAGCACAGATACGCAGTATTTT
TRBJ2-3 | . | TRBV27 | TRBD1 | CASSQARGRTDTQYF | TGTGCCAGCAGCCAGGCTAGGGGGCGTACAGATACGCAGTATTTT
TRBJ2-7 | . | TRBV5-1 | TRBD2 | CASSSSAGSSYEQYF | TGCGCCAGCAGCTCCTCAGCGGGGAGCTCCTACGAGCAGTACTTC
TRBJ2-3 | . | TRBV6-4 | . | CASSALGTDTQYF | TGTGCCAGCAGTGCTCTAGGCACAGATACGCAGTATTTT
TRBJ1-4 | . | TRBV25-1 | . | CASSERKGTTNEKLFF | TGTGCCAGCAGTGAAAGGAAAGGTACAACTAATGAAAAACTGTTTTTT
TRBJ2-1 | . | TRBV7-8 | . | CASSLAQGTYNEQFF | TGTGCCAGCAGCTTAGCGCAAGGCACGTACAATGAGCAGTTCTTC
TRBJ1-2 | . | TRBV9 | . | CASSVEGGWYGYTF | TGTGCCAGCAGCGTAGAAGGGGGATGGTATGGCTACACCTTC
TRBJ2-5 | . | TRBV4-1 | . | CASSSEEGAQETQYF | TGCGCCAGCAGCTCAGAAGAGGGAGCACAAGAGACCCAGTACTTC